The next 30 T cell receptor beta chains were all read from a single sample in a study of blood T cell repertoires in COVID-19. The table came from immunoSEQ multiplex PCR; TCRdb's copy has only in-frame clones and leaves some out. The sample carries under 200,000 clones, around 87% recorded once. The source material was peripheral blood. Receptor source: a man aged 55 to 69 with COVID-19, enrolled during active disease.

This chain uses TRBV2 with TRBJ1-1; TRBD1 might be the D (5 bases). The germline gives CDR1 SNHLY, CDR2 FYNNEI. This CDR3 spans 14 amino acids. Trimming took 5 bases from V and 3 from J, leaving 13 bases between them. CDR3 DNA sequence: TGTGCCAGCAGTACTCAGACAGTCGACACTGAAGCTTTCTTT. Translating it yields CASSTQTVDTEAFF.

This sequence joins TRBV3-1 (or the pseudogene TRBV3-2) and TRBJ2-7; TRBD1 aligns across 7 bases. The CDR3 extends over 13 amino acids. CDR1 and CDR2 (germline): LGHDT, YNNKEL (reference sequence). The V segment lost 3 bases and the J segment 6 bases; nucleotides outside the gene matches: 5. The DNA of the CDR3 is TGTGCCAGCAGCCAGACGACAGGGTTCGAGCAGTACTTC. Protein: CASSQTTGFEQYF.

V gene TRBV19 combines with J gene TRBJ1-5; D perhaps matches TRBD1 (5 bases). V was pared by 7 bases and J by 0 bases, with 16 bases between. Germline lookup yields CDR1 LNHDA and CDR2 SQIVND (reference sequence). The CDR3 is 16 residues long. The chain's CDR3 is CASTPVGPYSNQPQHF. CDR3 in DNA: TGTGCCAGTACCCCTGTGGGGCCGTATAGCAATCAGCCCCAGCATTTT.

This sequence joins TRBV20-1 and TRBJ1-1; D gene uncertain. There are 10 residues in the CDR3. Trimming shortened V by 2 bases and J by 7 bases, and 5 bases separated the two germline ends. Germline V gives CDR1 DFQATT, CDR2 SNEGSKA (reference sequence). CDR3 in amino acids: CSARHYEAFF. In nucleotides, the CDR3 is TGCAGTGCTAGACACTATGAAGCTTTCTTT.

V is TRBV29-1 and J is TRBJ2-7; D gene ambiguous. Germline assignment: CDR1 SQVTM and CDR2 ANQGSEA. V lost 4 bases to trimming and J lost 2 bases, with 18 bases between them. This CDR3 spans 15 amino acids. The CDR3 bases are TGCAGCGTTGGGGTAGGAAGACAACAAGCCTACGAGCAGTACTTC. Amino acid sequence: CSVGVGRQQAYEQYF.

This chain uses TRBV3-1 (or the pseudogene TRBV3-2) with TRBJ2-3, with D maybe TRBD2 (6 bases). This CDR3 has 15 amino acids. CDR1 is LGHDT and CDR2 is YNNKEL in the germline V gene (reference sequence). V was shortened by 1 base and J by 2 bases, with 10 bases between the two germline ends. The CDR3 spells CASSQVVAATDTQYF. The CDR3 bases are TGTGCCAGCAGCCAAGTGGTAGCGGCCACAGATACGCAGTATTTT.

This clone came up a few times. The rearrangement joins TRBV19 to TRBJ1-5, with D possibly matching TRBD1 (6 bases). This CDR3 region has 15 residues. Trimming cost V 3 bases and J 2 bases, with 11 bases left between them. Germline V gene data show CDR1 as LNHDA and CDR2 as SQIVND (reference sequence). CDR3 loop: CASSMRGAGNQPQHF. The CDR3 DNA reads TGTGCCAGTAGTATGCGGGGGGCGGGCAATCAGCCCCAGCATTTT.

This chain joins TRBV11-1 and TRBJ1-3, with D unresolved. This CDR3 is 15 amino acids long. V lost 3 bases and J lost 0, with 9 bases in between. CDR1 and CDR2 (germline): SGHAT, FQDESV (reference sequence). The CDR3 DNA reads as TGTGCCAGCAGCTTCGGCAGCGACTCTGGAAACACCATATATTTT. It codes for CASSFGSDSGNTIYF.

The genes are TRBV7-2 and TRBJ2-5, with TRBD2 identical over 7 bases. The germline V gene has CDR1 SGHTA and CDR2 FQGNSA. V dropped 1 base and J dropped 7; count of bases not matched to a gene: 6. The CDR3 loop spans 14 amino acids. This chain's CDR3 is CASSLGEGKGTQYF. The CDR3, as DNA: TGTGCCAGCAGCTTAGGGGAGGGCAAAGGGACCCAGTACTTC.

This chain uses TRBV19 with TRBJ2-7; a possible D gene is TRBD1 (6 bases). The CDR3 contains 12 residues. Germline loops: CDR1 LNHDA, CDR2 SQIVND (reference sequence). V lost 5 bases and J 7 bases, leaving 12 bases between the germline ends. The CDR3 nucleotides are TGTGCCAGTAGTCTGGGGGCGCGGGAGCAGTACTTC. As protein: CASSLGAREQYF.

V gene TRBV12-3 or TRBV12-4 combines with J gene TRBJ1-2, with 7 bases that match TRBD1. CDR3 length equals 13 residues. The V segment lost 5 bases and the J segment 7 bases; nucleotides outside the gene matches: 7. CDR3 in DNA: TGTGCCAGCAGTCGAAGGACAGGTTTTGGCTACACCTTC. Protein sequence: CASSRRTGFGYTF.

The rearrangement joins TRBV24-1 to TRBJ1-5, with 8 bases identical to TRBD1. This CDR3 spans 17 amino acids. Per the germline V gene, CDR1 is KGHDR and CDR2 is SFDVKD. V dropped 2 bases and J dropped 6; count of bases not matched to a gene: 11. CDR3 DNA: TGTGCCACCAGTGATTCCGCTGGACAGGGCACGGGTCAGCCCCAGCATTTT. It specifies CATSDSAGQGTGQPQHF.

CDR3 amino acids: CASSLDFTTGSGNTIYF. The CDR3 nucleotides read TGTGCCAGCAGCTTGGACTTCACGACAGGGTCTGGAAACACCATATATTTT. The chain uses TRBV7-2 and TRBJ1-3; 7 positions agree with TRBD1. With 3 bases clipped from V and 1 base from J, the junction kept 9 bases outside the gene matches. Per germline, CDR1 SGHTA and CDR2 FQGNSA. The CDR3 totals 17 residues.

This clone was seen a few times. The chain links TRBV4-1 to TRBJ2-1, with TRBD2 matching 12 bases. The V and J ends lost 4 bases and 8 bases, in that order; junction bases with no gene match: 9. The CDR3 extends over 16 amino acids. Per the germline V gene, CDR1 is MGHRA and CDR2 is YSYEKL. The CDR3 reads CASSPSTSGRGYEQFF. The CDR3 DNA reads as TGCGCCAGCAGCCCTTCGACTAGCGGGAGAGGGTATGAGCAGTTCTTC.

This clone was seen only a few times. J is TRBJ2-7 and V is TRBV29-1, with 9 nucleotides matching TRBD2. CDR1 and CDR2 (germline): SQVTM, ANQGSEA. This CDR3 is 16 amino acids long. Trimming cost V 6 bases and J 0 bases; bases outside gene matches: 12. CDR3 sequence: CSVQGSGRQYSYEQYF. The DNA of the CDR3 is TGCAGCGTCCAAGGTAGCGGGAGACAGTACTCCTACGAGCAGTACTTC.

This sequence joins TRBV28 and TRBJ1-4; possibly TRBD1 for D (5 bases). CDR1 is MDHEN and CDR2 is SYDVKM in the germline V gene. The CDR3 runs 13 residues. Trimming stripped 8 bases from V and 11 bases from J, with 18 bases between. The DNA for the CDR3 is TGTGCCAGCCTGTCGGGGGTAATGAAGAAACTGTTTTTT. As protein: CASLSGVMKKLFF.

This clone came up a few times. V and J are TRBV4-3 and TRBJ1-5; 8 bases are shared with TRBD1. From germline, CDR1 is LGHNA and CDR2 YSLEER. The V and J ends lost 3 bases and 5 bases, in that order; junction bases with no gene match: 9. The CDR3 consists of 16 residues. CDR3 protein: CASSQRADRDYQPQHF. The CDR3 bases are TGCGCCAGCAGCCAGCGAGCGGACAGGGACTATCAGCCCCAGCATTTT.

The chain joins TRBV2 to TRBJ1-1; D is perhaps TRBD1 (5 bases). CDR1 is SNHLY and CDR2 is FYNNEI in the germline V gene. The CDR3 is 13 amino acids. Between the trimmed V and J ends, which lost 5 bases and 1 base, there was a span of 8 bases. The CDR3 spells CASSWGGNTEAFF. The CDR3 region has the DNA TGTGCCAGCAGTTGGGGGGGGAACACTGAAGCTTTCTTT.

CDR3 amino acids: CASSPEGRTGAFSGNTIYF. In DNA form, the CDR3 reads TGCGCCAGCAGCCCGGAAGGTAGGACAGGGGCCTTCTCTGGAAACACCATATATTTT. J is TRBJ1-3 and V is TRBV5-1, with 9 nucleotides matching TRBD1. CDR1 and CDR2 from the germline V gene are SGHRS and YFSETQ. The CDR3 runs to 19 residues. The junction had 14 bases not matched to a gene; V was cut back by 4 bases and J by 0 bases.

The chain employs TRBV19 and TRBJ2-1, with D possibly TRBD2 on 6 matching bases. There are 14 residues in the CDR3. V was clipped by 5 bases and J by 5 bases, with 13 bases between them. Germline V gene lookup returns CDR1 LNHDA and CDR2 SQIVND (reference sequence). The CDR3 nucleotides are TGTGCCAGTAGTCGGCGGGGTGCGGACAATGAGCAGTTCTTC. Amino acids: CASSRRGADNEQFF.

This sequence joins TRBV19 and TRBJ1-5, with D perhaps matching TRBD1 (5 bases). The V gene lost 3 bases and the J gene lost 3 bases, with 21 bases spanning the gap. CDR1 and CDR2 (germline): LNHDA, SQIVND (reference sequence). This CDR3 has 18 amino acids. CDR3 amino acids: CASSIDVGGVRYNQPQHF. CDR3 sequence (DNA): TGTGCCAGTAGTATTGATGTGGGGGGGGTCAGGTACAATCAGCCCCAGCATTTT.

The rearrangement links TRBV24-1 to TRBJ2-1, with 8 bases lining up with TRBD2. The germline V gene encodes CDR1 KGHDR and CDR2 SFDVKD. The V and J ends lost 3 bases and 6 bases, in that order; junction bases with no gene match: 9. The CDR3 sequence is 16 residues long. CDR3 sequence (DNA): TGTGCCACCAGTGATAGGATTCTAGCGGGCCGCAATGAGCAGTTCTTC. Translated, it gives CATSDRILAGRNEQFF.

V gene TRBV27 combines with J gene TRBJ1-1; 8 bases line up with TRBD1. V was clipped by 6 bases and J by 3 bases; unmatched bases: 15. Germline-derived CDR1 and CDR2 are MNHEY and SMNVEV (reference sequence). This CDR3 has 17 residues. CDR3 bases: TGTGCCAGCAGCCCCCTGGGGACAGGAAAGGAGGACACTGAAGCTTTCTTT. Its protein is CASSPLGTGKEDTEAFF.

This sequence joins TRBV11-1 and TRBJ2-3; the match to TRBD1 covers 7 bases. Germline loops: CDR1 SGHAT, CDR2 FQDESV (reference sequence). The V and J ends lost 5 bases and 3 bases, in that order; junction bases with no gene match: 11. There are 16 residues in the CDR3. CDR3 sequence: CASSPLTGHLTDTQYF. The CDR3 DNA reads as TGTGCCAGCAGCCCCTTGACAGGGCACCTAACAGATACGCAGTATTTT.

V gene TRBV28 combines with J gene TRBJ1-2, with 8 positions matching TRBD1. The CDR3 is 12 residues long. Trimming at V came to 8 bases and at J to 7 bases, leaving 6 bases not matched to a gene. Germline V gives CDR1 MDHEN, CDR2 SYDVKM. CDR3 region: CASGQGVFGYTF. CDR3 nucleotides: TGTGCCAGCGGACAGGGTGTATTTGGCTACACCTTC.

The V and J genes are TRBV15 and TRBJ1-1; D is possibly TRBD1 (6 bases). The CDR3 is 16 residues long. Germline values: CDR1 LNHNV, CDR2 YYDKDF (reference sequence). The V end was cut by 0 bases, the J end by 0 bases, with 11 bases between. The CDR3 sequence: CATSRDRTGMNTEAFF. The CDR3 coding sequence is TGTGCCACCAGCAGAGATCGAACAGGGATGAACACTGAAGCTTTCTTT.

This clone was seen a few times. The chain carries TRBV18 and TRBJ2-5; a weak D match, TRBD2 (6 bases). Trimming took 3 bases from V and 5 from J, leaving 10 bases between them. Germline-derived CDR1 and CDR2 are KGHSH and LQKENI. The CDR3 loop spans 13 amino acids. The CDR3 reads CASSPRGYETQYF. As DNA, the CDR3 is TGTGCCAGCTCACCGCGGGGATACGAGACCCAGTACTTC.

The chain joins TRBV12-3 or TRBV12-4 to TRBJ1-2, with D perhaps matching TRBD1 (6 bases). The V end lost 8 bases, the J end lost 5 bases, and 12 bases lay between the germline ends. This CDR3 comprises 12 residues. CDR3 amino acids: CASVDRLYGYTF. The CDR3 coding sequence is TGTGCCAGCGTGGACAGACTATATGGCTACACCTTC.

The V gene is TRBV19, the J gene TRBJ1-2; 8 nucleotides agree with TRBD1. Germline loops: CDR1 LNHDA, CDR2 SQIVND (reference sequence). CDR3 length: 15 residues. V lost 7 bases to trimming and J lost 1 base; unmatched junction nucleotides: 8. CDR3 protein: CASNQGARGNYGYTF. As DNA, the CDR3 is TGTGCCAGTAATCAGGGGGCGAGGGGTAACTATGGCTACACCTTC.

V is TRBV14 and J is TRBJ2-2; the match to TRBD2 covers 13 bases. Trimming at V came to 2 bases and at J to 4 bases, leaving 10 bases not matched to a gene. The CDR3 is 19 amino acids. Germline V gene data show CDR1 as SGHDN and CDR2 as FVKESK. CDR3 region: CASSQSGTSGIIGTGELFF. Written as DNA, the CDR3 is TGTGCCAGCAGCCAATCCGGGACTAGCGGGATCATAGGCACCGGGGAGCTGTTTTTT. The variable domain in full, with the rest retrieved from reference TRBV14 and TRBJ2-2, is EAGVTQFPSHSVIEKGQTVTLRCDPISGHDNLYWYRRVMGKEIKFLLHFVKESKQDESGMPNNRFLAERTGGTYSTLKVQPAELEDSGVYFCASSQSGTSGIIGTGELFFGEGSRLTVL.